The 17 T cell receptor beta chains in this list originate from one sample, sequenced in a study of T cell clonotyping in hematopoietic cell transplantation. Time point denoted: recipient sample about 28 days before transplant, after cytoreduction. TCRdb's table, derived via immunoSEQ multiplex PCR, lists solely in-frame clones and lacks some. The table lists tens of thousands of clones, 95% to 97% of them singletons. The material sequenced was peripheral blood mononuclear cells, taken before stem cell transplant. The receptors derive from a woman aged 50 to 60 with acute myeloid leukemia. Some clones in this sample may be carry-over from other donors' samples.

The chain couples TRBV18 to TRBJ1-1; 8 bases align to TRBD1. Trimming cost V 1 base and J 5 bases; bases outside gene matches: 12. The CDR3 sequence is 17 residues long. The germline V gene has CDR1 KGHSH and CDR2 LQKENI. This CDR3 is CASSPRVGVTGETEAFF. CDR3 DNA: TGTGCCAGCTCACCACGAGTTGGAGTGACAGGGGAGACTGAAGCTTTCTTT.

This clone is a singleton in its sample. The V gene is TRBV7-2, the J gene TRBJ1-1; D gene ambiguous. Per germline, CDR1 SGHTA and CDR2 FQGNSA. The CDR3 loop spans 16 amino acids. V shed 5 bases and J shed 1 base, with 17 bases lying between them. The DNA of the CDR3 is TGTGCCAGCAGCCCCCGTGCAGCTCGAAGGAACACTGAAGCTTTCTTT. This encodes CASSPRAARRNTEAFF.

This clone has only one observation. The chain is built from TRBV2 and TRBJ2-2, with D hard to call. CDR1 and CDR2 from the germline V gene are SNHLY and FYNNEI. Trimming took 5 bases from V and 6 from J, leaving 10 bases between them. The CDR3 sequence is 13 residues long. The CDR3 sequence is CASSRTHPGELFF. Here the CDR3 DNA reads TGTGCCAGCAGTCGGACGCATCCCGGGGAGCTGTTTTTT.

The CDR3 region is CASSQRLWASGNTIYF. CDR3 bases: TGTGCCAGCAGCCAACGGCTGTGGGCCTCTGGAAACACCATATATTTT. This chain connects TRBV5-6 to TRBJ1-3; D is undetermined. The ends were cut back, 4 bases at V and 0 bases at J, with 14 bases in the middle. The CDR3 runs 16 residues. The V gene's germline CDR1 is SGHDT and CDR2 YYEEEE.

V and J are TRBV7-2 and TRBJ2-5; D is ambiguous. V was shortened by 6 bases and J by 4 bases, with 18 bases between the two germline ends. The CDR3 contains 15 residues. The germline V gene has CDR1 SGHTA and CDR2 FQGNSA. The CDR3 DNA reads as TGTGCCAGCAGACGCGACGTGGTAGGTGTAGAGACCCAGTACTTC. Protein sequence: CASRRDVVGVETQYF.

This chain connects TRBV5-1 to TRBJ1-2, with 9 bases lining up with TRBD1. Germline CDR1 and CDR2: SGHRS and YFSETQ. With V trimmed by 6 bases and J by 4 bases, 7 bases remained unmatched. CDR3 length equals 14 residues. The CDR3 nucleotides are TGCGCCAGCACTAGAACAGGGGGCGGCTATGGCTACACCTTC. Amino acids: CASTRTGGGYGYTF.

In this sample, this clone turned up once. The chain links TRBV27 to TRBJ2-1; no reliable D call. In germline, CDR1 is MNHEY, CDR2 SMNVEV (reference sequence). The CDR3 length is 15 residues. Trimming cost V 5 bases and J 0 bases, with 11 bases left between them. Here the CDR3 DNA reads TGTGCCAGCAGTCCCTACTCCCGCTCCTACAATGAGCAGTTCTTC. This codes for CASSPYSRSYNEQFF.

The chain employs TRBV7-9 and TRBJ2-7, with 9 bases that match TRBD2. The CDR3 runs to 16 residues. The germline V gene has CDR1 SEHNR and CDR2 FQNEAQ (reference sequence). V was clipped by 0 bases and J by 4 bases; unmatched bases: 7. DNA for the CDR3: TGTGCCAGCAGCTTAGCTCCGAATAGCGGGAGTTACGAGCAGTACTTC. Amino acid sequence: CASSLAPNSGSYEQYF. Variable domain in full (rest from reference TRBV7-9 and TRBJ2-7): DTGVSQNPRHKITKRGQNVTFRCDPISEHNRLYWYRQTLGQGPEFLTYFQNEAQLEKSRLLSDRFSAERPKGSFSTLEIQRTEQGDSAMYLCASSLAPNSGSYEQYFGPGTRLTVT.

The chain uses TRBV19 and TRBJ1-5; D possibly corresponds to TRBD1 (5 bases). CDR3 size: 15 residues. Germline lookup yields CDR1 LNHDA and CDR2 SQIVND (reference sequence). The V end lost 5 bases, the J end lost 7 bases, and 18 bases lay between the germline ends. CDR3 sequence reads: CASSASLGGGQPQHF. The DNA for the CDR3 is TGTGCCAGTAGTGCGAGTTTGGGGGGAGGCCAGCCCCAGCATTTT.

J is TRBJ2-3 and V is TRBV25-1, with TRBD2 identical over 10 bases. CDR1 and CDR2 from the germline V gene are MGHDK and SYGVNS. The V and J ends lost 5 bases and 3 bases, in that order; junction bases with no gene match: 2. The CDR3 extends over 14 amino acids. The CDR3 bases are TGTGCCAGCAGTTTAGCGGGGGGTACAGATACGCAGTATTTT. As protein: CASSLAGGTDTQYF.

The chain uses TRBV4-1 and TRBJ1-2, with a possible D match to TRBD1 (5 bases). V shed 3 bases and J shed 8 bases, with 19 bases lying between them. This CDR3 contains 15 residues. Germline V lookup: CDR1 MGHRA, CDR2 YSYEKL. The DNA for the CDR3 is TGCGCCAGCAGCCAGTCCCCAGACAGAGACTGGGGCTACACCTTC. Its protein product is CASSQSPDRDWGYTF.

V and J are TRBV6-6 and TRBJ2-5; 8 nucleotides align to TRBD2. The V and J ends lost 5 bases and 10 bases, in that order; junction bases with no gene match: 12. Germline V lookup: CDR1 MNHNY, CDR2 SVGAGI (reference sequence). The CDR3 spans 14 residues. CDR3: CASSRGGTEVDQYF. CDR3 coding DNA: TGTGCCAGCAGTCGCGGGGGGACCGAAGTAGACCAGTACTTC.

This chain links TRBV2 with TRBJ2-1; D unclear. This CDR3 comprises 11 residues. V lost 7 bases to trimming and J lost 7 bases, with 8 bases between them. CDR1 and CDR2 from the germline V gene are SNHLY and FYNNEI. The CDR3 DNA reads TGTGCCAGCATCCAGGTTAATGAGCAGTTCTTC. Protein sequence: CASIQVNEQFF.

The J gene is TRBJ1-6, the V gene TRBV6-1, with D maybe TRBD1 (6 bases). V was cut by 6 bases and J by 8 bases, with 11 bases left in between. Looked up from germline, CDR1 is MNHNS and CDR2 is SASEGT. The CDR3 runs to 13 residues. CDR3 region: CASRIRGDSPLHF. The CDR3 DNA is TGTGCCAGCAGGATAAGGGGGGATTCACCCCTCCACTTT.

The chain is built from TRBV20-1 and TRBJ2-3; D might be TRBD1 (6 bases). V was clipped by 7 bases and J by 5 bases, with 10 bases between them. CDR3 length equals 11 residues. Germline V CDR1 and CDR2: DFQATT, SNEGSKA (reference sequence). The CDR3 DNA sequence: TGCAGTGGGGGGCTGGGAGATACGCAGTATTTT. Protein sequence: CSGGLGDTQYF.

This rearrangement joins TRBV5-1 to TRBJ2-7, with 7 bases matching TRBD2. V shed 0 bases, J shed 0 bases, and the junction held 3 bases outside the gene matches. CDR1 is SGHRS, CDR2 YFSETQ, per germline. The CDR3 is 15 amino acids. The CDR3 reads CASSLAASGSYEQYF. The CDR3, as DNA: TGCGCCAGCAGCTTGGCCGCTAGCGGCTCCTACGAGCAGTACTTC. Combining the CDR3 with reference TRBV5-1 and TRBJ2-7 gives the whole variable domain KAGVTQTPRYLIKTRGQQVTLSCSPISGHRSVSWYQQTPGQGLQFLFEYFSETQRNKGNFPGRFSGRQFSNSRSEMNVSTLELGDSALYLCASSLAASGSYEQYFGPGTRLTVT.

V gene TRBV15 combines with J gene TRBJ1-1, with D possibly matching TRBD1 (5 bases). The CDR3 extends over 14 amino acids. Trimming pared 1 base from V and 1 base from J, leaving 7 bases between. Germline V lookup: CDR1 LNHNV, CDR2 YYDKDF (reference sequence). Here the CDR3 reads CATSRGGSNTEAFF. The CDR3 region has the DNA TGTGCCACCAGCAGAGGGGGCTCGAACACTGAAGCTTTCTTT.